Presented here are 29 T cell receptor beta chains from one specimen sequenced in a study of shared clonotypes between healthy human individuals. This table comes from immunoSEQ multiplex PCR, and its TCRdb copy is limited to in-frame clones, with some not included. In the table there are millions of clones, roughly 94% of which are singletons. The material sequenced was naive CD4+ T cells sorted from blood. Subset indicated: CD45RA+ positively selected. The receptors were gathered from a man between 18 and 29 years old in good health.

The count of this clone is one. V usage is TRBV10-3 and J usage is TRBJ1-1, with D tentatively TRBD1 (6 bases). CDR1 and CDR2 from the germline V gene are ENHRY and SYGVKD. V was trimmed by 5 bases and J by 1 base, leaving 17 bases between them. CDR3 length equals 16 residues. The CDR3 here is CAISQVGGAGNTEAFF. CDR3 DNA sequence: TGTGCCATCAGTCAAGTGGGGGGCGCAGGGAACACTGAAGCTTTCTTT.

The chain carries TRBV9 and TRBJ2-2; perhaps TRBD1 as D (6 bases). Germline V gene sequence: CDR1 SGDLS, CDR2 YYNGEE. This CDR3 comprises 15 residues. Trimming left V 3 bases short and J 5 bases short, with 14 bases between. The CDR3 spells CASSALTGQTGELFF. The DNA for the CDR3 is TGTGCCAGCAGCGCCCTGACAGGCCAGACCGGGGAGCTGTTTTTT.

The gene calls are TRBV5-8 and TRBJ2-1; either TRBD1 or TRBD2 may fit D (6 bases each). This CDR3 contains 15 residues. With 2 bases removed from V and 2 bases from J, the gap between germline ends came to 11 bases. Germline CDR1 is SGHTS and CDR2 is YDEGEE. Here the CDR3 DNA reads TGTGCCAGCAGCTTAGGGGGGAGTCCCTACAATGAGCAGTTCTTC. Residues: CASSLGGSPYNEQFF.

The V gene is TRBV19, the J gene TRBJ1-2, with D possibly being TRBD1 (5 bases). The CDR3 is made up of 14 amino acids. CDR1 LNHDA and CDR2 SQIVND come from the germline V gene (reference sequence). Trimming pared 4 bases from V and 8 bases from J, leaving 17 bases between. CDR3: CASSRLQEFGGYTF. The CDR3 DNA follows: TGTGCCAGTAGTAGACTACAGGAGTTTGGGGGCTACACCTTC.

The V call is TRBV18, the J call TRBJ2-1; the D is unclear. Deletions cut 6 bases from V and 6 bases from J, with 21 bases between. Per the germline V gene, CDR1 is KGHSH and CDR2 is LQKENI. The CDR3 length is 16 residues. CDR3 sequence reads: CASSPQGALRGNEQFF. CDR3 nucleotides: TGTGCCAGCTCGCCTCAAGGAGCGCTGCGCGGCAATGAGCAGTTCTTC.

In the case of this clone: This CDR3 is also generated by other DNA sequences in the sample. The CDR3 is CASSLASGGTDTQYF. The DNA of the CDR3 is TGTGCCAGCAGCTTGGCTAGCGGGGGTACAGATACGCAGTATTTT. The V and J genes are TRBV5-4 and TRBJ2-3; 10 positions agree with TRBD2. Germline CDR1 SGHNT, CDR2 YYREEE (reference sequence). The CDR3 extends over 15 amino acids. Trimming removed 0 bases from V and 3 bases from J; junction bases left unmatched: 1.

This clone was recorded once. The chain couples TRBV7-6 to TRBJ2-2, with D uncertain. The germline V gene encodes CDR1 SGHVS and CDR2 FNYEAQ. The CDR3 loop spans 12 amino acids. Trimming cost V 5 bases and J 13 bases, with 14 bases left between them. In DNA, the CDR3 is TGTGCCAGCAGCGCCAGGATTGAAGGGCTGTTTTTT. As protein: CASSARIEGLFF.

CDR3 protein: CASSPGQVNSGANVLTF. The CDR3 bases are TGTGCCAGCAGTCCGGGACAAGTTAACTCTGGGGCCAACGTCCTGACTTTC. The J gene is TRBJ2-6, the V gene TRBV5-8; tentatively, D is TRBD1 (6 bases). Germline V gene data show CDR1 as SGHTS and CDR2 as YDEGEE. V was pared by 5 bases and J by 0 bases, with 15 bases between. The CDR3 spans 17 residues.

CDR3 nucleotide sequence: TGTGCCAGCAGCTTTAAGACTTTCTGTGCCGTCGAGACCCAGTACTTC. Protein sequence: CASSFKTFCAVETQYF. This chain uses TRBV7-3 with TRBJ2-5, with D hard to call. The ends were cut back, 3 bases at V and 5 bases at J, with 19 bases in the middle. CDR1 and CDR2 (germline): SGHTA, FQGTGA. The CDR3 consists of 16 residues.

J is TRBJ1-2 and V is TRBV5-1, with 7 bases aligning to TRBD1. The CDR3 extends over 15 amino acids. The V gene end was trimmed by 2 bases and the J gene end by 5 bases; junction bases not matched to a gene: 9. Germline values: CDR1 SGHRS, CDR2 YFSETQ. The DNA of the CDR3 is TGCGCCAGCAGCTTAGGCCGGGGGACAGAGTATGGCTACACCTTC. Its protein product is CASSLGRGTEYGYTF.

J is TRBJ1-2 and V is TRBV28; 10 bases are a match to TRBD1. The CDR3 is made up of 14 amino acids. Germline values: CDR1 MDHEN, CDR2 SYDVKM. The V gene end was trimmed by 6 bases and the J gene end by 5 bases; junction bases not matched to a gene: 6. CDR3 DNA sequence: TGTGCCAGCAGCCCCGGGACAGGGGATTATGGCTACACCTTC. Residues: CASSPGTGDYGYTF.

The chain couples TRBV6-6 to TRBJ1-6; 7 bases line up with TRBD1. The germline gives CDR1 MNHNY, CDR2 SVGAGI (reference sequence). Losses at the gene ends were 6 bases for V and 7 bases for J; bases not matched to a gene: 9. The CDR3 loop spans 15 amino acids. The CDR3 region has the DNA TGTGCCAGCAGCCGTACCGGGACAGAAAATTCACCCCTCCACTTT. It yields the protein CASSRTGTENSPLHF.

As for this clone: The same CDR3 can be traced to other DNA sequences in this sample. This chain connects TRBV10-1 to TRBJ2-7, with D possibly TRBD1 on 5 matching bases. V gave up 3 bases and J gave up 0 bases, with 12 bases separating them. The CDR3 consists of 15 residues. Germline assignment: CDR1 WNHNN and CDR2 SYGVQD (reference sequence). CDR3 in amino acids: CASSEGDRFSYEQYF. The CDR3 coding sequence is TGCGCCAGCAGTGAAGGGGATCGGTTCTCCTACGAGCAGTACTTC.

The V gene is TRBV30, the J gene TRBJ2-7; D gene ambiguous. From germline, CDR1 is GTSNPN and CDR2 SVGIG (reference sequence). The CDR3 sequence is 17 residues long. V was shortened by 0 bases and J by 1 base, with 19 bases between the two germline ends. This CDR3 reads CAWSVALTPSLSYEQYF. CDR3 in DNA: TGTGCCTGGAGTGTTGCACTGACCCCGTCCCTATCCTACGAGCAGTACTTC.

Points on this clone: A read error is possible here, since a much larger clone lies one base away. This chain links TRBV6-5 with TRBJ1-2, with 7 bases identical to TRBD1. J gave up 4 bases and V 5 bases, and 4 bases lay outside the gene matches. This CDR3 is built from 13 residues. CDR1 and CDR2 (germline): MNHEY, SVGAGI. The CDR3 protein is CASSNGTVYGYTF. The CDR3 coding sequence is TGTGCCAGCAGTAACGGGACAGTCTATGGCTACACCTTC.

CDR3 nucleotide sequence: TGTGCCAGCAGGACAGGGGATGCAACCTTCTCACCCCTCCACTTT. This gives the protein CASRTGDATFSPLHF. The rearrangement joins TRBV9 to TRBJ1-6, with 8 bases identical to TRBD1. Germline trimming cut 5 bases from V and 10 bases from J; bases unmatched to any gene: 11. From germline, CDR1 is SGDLS and CDR2 YYNGEE. This CDR3 contains 15 residues.

With regard to this clone: A much bigger clone sits one base away, suggesting this may be a read error. The identical CDR3 is also encoded by other nucleotide sequences in the sample. The rearrangement links TRBV4-1 to TRBJ1-2; D call uncertain. The CDR3 is 14 residues long. CDR1 and CDR2 (germline): MGHRA, YSYEKL. CDR3 residues: CASSQGDDSRTVLF. CDR3 nucleotide sequence: TGCGCCAGCAGCCAAGGTGACGATAGCCGGACGGTTCTCTTC.

The chain links TRBV28 to TRBJ2-7; 12 bases are a match to TRBD2. The CDR3 contains 14 residues. J was trimmed by 6 bases and V by 4 bases; bases with no gene match: 4. CDR1 MDHEN and CDR2 SYDVKM come from the germline V gene. The CDR3 nucleotides read TGTGCCAGCAGTTCCCTAGCGGGAGGGATCGAGCAGTACTTC. It specifies CASSSLAGGIEQYF.

The gene calls are TRBV6-1 and TRBJ1-1, with D uncertain. The CDR3 runs to 13 residues. CDR1 and CDR2 from the germline V gene are MNHNS and SASEGT. With 1 base removed from V and 5 bases from J, the gap between germline ends came to 8 bases. CDR3: CASSEGSRTEAFF. The CDR3 DNA follows: TGTGCCAGCAGTGAAGGTAGTCGGACTGAAGCTTTCTTT.

The chain uses TRBV7-9 and TRBJ2-5; possibly TRBD2 for D (5 bases). V lost 2 bases and J 5 bases, leaving 9 bases between the germline ends. The CDR3 runs to 13 residues. CDR1 SEHNR and CDR2 FQNEAQ come from the germline V gene (reference sequence). The CDR3 DNA reads as TGTGCCAGCAGCTTAATTGTAGCGGAGACCCAGTACTTC. This encodes CASSLIVAETQYF.

The genes are TRBV18 and TRBJ2-2; unclear D gene. The germline V gene encodes CDR1 KGHSH and CDR2 LQKENI. V gave up 6 bases and J gave up 0 bases, with 14 bases separating them. The CDR3 runs 16 residues. The CDR3 sequence is CASSLLADANTGELFF. The CDR3 region has the DNA TGTGCCAGCTCCCTCTTGGCGGACGCGAACACCGGGGAGCTGTTTTTT. The variable domain in full, completed from reference TRBV18 and TRBJ2-2, reads NAGVMQNPRHLVRRRGQEARLRCSPMKGHSHVYWYRQLPEEGLKFMVYLQKENIIDESGMPKERFSAEFPKEGPSILRIQQVVRGDSAAYFCASSLLADANTGELFFGEGSRLTVL.

The chain combines TRBV11-2 with TRBJ2-6; D unresolved. Germline-derived CDR1 and CDR2 are SGHAT and FQNNGV. The CDR3 is 15 amino acids. Trimming took off 6 bases at V and 3 bases at J, with 12 bases between the two ends. The CDR3 bases are TGTGCCAGCAGTGATTATGCCGTTGGGGCCAACGTCCTGACTTTC. Translation: CASSDYAVGANVLTF. The complete variable domain, with remaining parts taken from reference TRBV11-2 and TRBJ2-6, reads EAGVAQSPRYKIIEKRQSVAFWCNPISGHATLYWYQQILGQGPKLLIQFQNNGVVDDSQLPKDRFSAERLKGVDSTLKIQPAKLEDSAVYLCASSDYAVGANVLTFGAGSRLTVL.

The chain is built from TRBV5-1 and TRBJ2-7, with D uncertain. The CDR3 consists of 16 residues. CDR1 and CDR2 from the germline V gene are SGHRS and YFSETQ. The V and J ends lost 3 bases and 0 bases respectively, with 16 bases between them. The CDR3 region has the DNA TGCGCCAGCAGCTCCCCCAGAGCCGGGTCCTCCTACGAGCAGTACTTC. It specifies CASSSPRAGSSYEQYF. Using reference TRBV5-1 and TRBJ2-7 for the parts outside the CDR3, the full variable domain is KAGVTQTPRYLIKTRGQQVTLSCSPISGHRSVSWYQQTPGQGLQFLFEYFSETQRNKGNFPGRFSGRQFSNSRSEMNVSTLELGDSALYLCASSSPRAGSSYEQYFGPGTRLTVT.

This rearrangement joins TRBV4-1 to TRBJ1-4, with TRBD1 identical over 10 bases. In germline, CDR1 is MGHRA, CDR2 YSYEKL. The CDR3 has 15 residues. V shed 7 bases and J 8 bases; nucleotides not matched to a gene: 10. CDR3 in amino acids: CASKPTRTGGEKLFF. For the CDR3, the DNA is TGCGCCAGCAAGCCAACCCGGACAGGGGGAGAAAAACTGTTTTTT.

Of note for this clone: Germline and junction disagree at one end, which may indicate a read error. V is TRBV5-6 and J is TRBJ1-5; D might be TRBD1 (5 bases). The CDR3 runs 16 residues. Germline V lookup: CDR1 SGHDT, CDR2 YYEEEE. CDR3 amino acids: CASSLWGRYSNRPQHF. The CDR3 DNA is TGTGCCAGCAGCTTATGGGGGAGATATAGCAATCGGCCCCAGCATTTT.

In this sample, this clone turned up once. The rearrangement uses TRBV11-1 and TRBJ1-6, with D uncertain. The V end was cut by 0 bases, the J end by 8 bases, with 11 bases between. This CDR3 contains 15 residues. From germline, CDR1 is SGHAT and CDR2 FQDESV (reference sequence). The CDR3: CASSLARGTDSPLHF. DNA for the CDR3: TGTGCCAGCAGCTTAGCGCGCGGCACAGATTCACCCCTCCACTTT.

J is TRBJ1-5 and V is TRBV19; D possibly corresponds to TRBD1 (5 bases). CDR3 length: 14 amino acids. V was cut by 2 bases and J by 2 bases, with 7 bases left in between. Germline V gene lookup returns CDR1 LNHDA and CDR2 SQIVND (reference sequence). For the CDR3, the DNA is TGTGCCAGTAGTATAACAGGACGCAATCAGCCCCAGCATTTT. This sequence encodes CASSITGRNQPQHF.

The sample holds one count of this clone. The chain recombines TRBV13 with TRBJ1-2, with D tentatively TRBD1 (5 bases). The CDR3 is 16 residues long. Germline V gives CDR1 PRHDT, CDR2 FYEKMQ (reference sequence). Trimming stripped 4 bases from V and 4 bases from J, with 19 bases between. The CDR3 is CASSWRSTVPTYGYTF. CDR3 sequence (DNA): TGTGCCAGCAGCTGGCGATCGACAGTACCGACCTATGGCTACACCTTC.

The rearrangement uses TRBV23-1 and TRBJ1-5, with unresolved D. TRBV23-1 is identified as an open reading frame with a role that is uncertain. Trimming stripped 2 bases from V and 3 bases from J, with 11 bases between. This CDR3 spans 15 amino acids. The CDR3 nucleotides are TGCGCCAGCAGTCAAAGGAACGAAGCCAATCAGCCCCAGCATTTT. Its protein is CASSQRNEANQPQHF.